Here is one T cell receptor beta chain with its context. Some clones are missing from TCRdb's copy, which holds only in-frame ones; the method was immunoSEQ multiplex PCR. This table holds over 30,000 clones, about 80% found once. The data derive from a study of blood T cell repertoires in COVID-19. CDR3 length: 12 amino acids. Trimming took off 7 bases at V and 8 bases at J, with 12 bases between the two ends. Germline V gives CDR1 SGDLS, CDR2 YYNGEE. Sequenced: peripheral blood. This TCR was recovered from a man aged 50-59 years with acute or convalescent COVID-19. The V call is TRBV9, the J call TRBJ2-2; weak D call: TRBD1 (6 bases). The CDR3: CASGPGAGELFF. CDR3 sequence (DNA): TGTGCCAGCGGTCCAGGGGCAGGGGAGCTGTTTTTT.